This TCR beta chain is from a study of PD-1 blockade in classical Hodgkin lymphoma. Study as a whole: Every 2 weeks, patients got 3 mg/kg intravenous nivolumab.

Germline assignment: CDR1 SQVTM and CDR2 ANQGSEA. The CDR3 is 12 amino acids. The germline V and J ends were trimmed by 4 bases and 3 bases, with 7 bases remaining between them. General study results and limits: Newly diagnosed patients and complete responders had comparable diversity at baseline.

Assay used: immunoSEQ multiplex PCR; TCRdb lists only in-frame clones, some missing. Among some 50,000 clones listed, around 76% were seen once. Documented time point: cycle 4 day 1 (C4D1), after less than seven weeks of nivolumab. Relapses following autologous stem cell transplantation were seen in all patients, with brentuximab vedotin exposure varying. Regarding this clone: Its matching antigen is unknown.

The sample in question was peripheral blood mononuclear cells (PBMCs), obtained before the fourth cycle of nivolumab. The receptor was derived from a human donor with classical Hodgkin lymphoma. The rearrangement links TRBV29-1 to TRBJ1-3; D not resolved. The CDR3 sequence: CSVGVRGNTIYF. The CDR3 nucleotides are TGCAGCGTTGGGGTTCGTGGAAACACCATATATTTT.